This T cell receptor beta chain stems from a study of cytomegalovirus exposure and HLA in healthy donors (TCRdb year 2017). Regarding the complete study: An earlier analysis of roughly 500 of the donors reported about 280 Gb of sequence data and 95 million to 140 million unique TCR beta sequences obtained from about 179 million T cells. In the later analysis, no new phenotypic data were used to find candidate immune exposures; instead, reliance was placed on TCR beta sequences and their occurrence across donors. Across about 370 genotyped donors of the cohort, an average of roughly 250,000 unique TCR beta nucleotide sequences per donor were sequenced, and 15% to 20% of those sequences were non-productive. Of the 398 genotyped donors, 65% to 90% were placed in the genetic ancestry cluster associated with self-reported Caucasian donors. To study patterns of TCR occurrence, a later analysis re-analyzed previously published TCR beta repertoires from 650 to 750 donors and added high-resolution HLA genotyping. Donor age, sex, ethnicity and CMV serostatus were compiled alongside the repertoire data. Genome-wide SNP genotypes for about 65% of the 666 donors were used in a later genetic analysis, which treated that subset as a discovery cohort. An early release that covered more than 550 HLA-typed donors contained around 300 gigabases of sequencing data and tens of millions of unique TCR sequences. Roughly 5 DR-DQ haplotypes were handled as single units for association and clustering, since linkage in the cohort was strong. The number of donors typed differed by locus, with roughly 620-630 for A, B, C, DRB1 and DQB1, around 520 for DQA1, nearly 610 for DPA1, and 400 to 490 for DPB1. Both class I and class II loci were covered by HLA typing, at four-digit resolution. The study aimed to test whether signatures of past pathogen exposure could be identified by cataloging public T cell receptors. The study combined high-throughput TCR immunosequencing, statistical association of individual TCRs with disease status, and machine learning to predict cytomegalovirus infection status. Every discovery cohort repertoire had been produced on one sequencing platform. A separate validation cohort of over a hundred different subjects was used in addition to the roughly 670-subject first cohort. In an earlier analysis of over 550 of the donors, high-throughput TCR beta sequencing was used to judge whether each TCR beta V gene segment behaved as functional or pseudogenic. The study profiled the T cell repertoires of hundreds of subjects by immunosequencing and related them to cytomegalovirus serostatus.

The cohort comprised fewer than 700 healthy bone marrow donors. Cohort members were all nominally healthy when sampled, although unrecorded immune exposures were likely present. The donor was CMV seronegative and was included in the group of over 300 seronegative cohort members. A peripheral blood sample was collected from each donor, and TCR beta sequencing was performed on peripheral blood mononuclear cells. Genomic DNA extraction from the blood cell samples was performed with the Qiagen DNeasy Blood Extraction Kit. With respect to this clone: Which antigen it targets is not known. Qualities for individual bases were not recorded, and no much larger clone is one base off.

Libraries came from the immunoSEQ multiplex PCR assay. The multiplex PCR relied on a mix of 60 forward primers for TCR Vbeta segments and 13 reverse primers for TCR Jbeta segments. The CDR3 region of rearranged TCR beta genes was amplified from genomic DNA by a multiplex PCR assay. The amplified TCR beta libraries were sequenced on the Illumina HiSeq System as 87-base-pair reads. In the paper's pipeline: In a later analysis, tens of millions of unique TCR beta chains were counted across the approximately 670 repertoires, and roughly 10 million of these chains were shared by at least two donors. Raw reads were error-corrected and collapsed into unique sequences with a nearest-neighbor algorithm that merged closely related sequences to remove PCR and sequencing errors. Alignment of CDR3 sequences to IMGT reference sequences was used to assign V, D and J gene segments. For a sequence to be retained, at least a six-nucleotide match to both a V gene segment and a J gene segment was required. A rearrangement was called productive if the CDR3 had no stop codons and remained in frame with V and J, and every other rearrangement was called non-productive. CDR3 was defined by IMGT convention, running from the second conserved V-encoded cysteine to the conserved J-encoded phenylalanine. The earlier analysis of 500 to 750 of the donors excluded any sequence lacking an unambiguous match to a single V gene segment. An earlier analysis of a few hundred of the donors called V segments functional above 56.7% productive rearrangements and segregating when the between-donor standard deviation exceeded 5%. To diagnose cytomegalovirus status from the catalog of TCR beta chain sequences, a statistical classification framework was built. A later analysis assigned V and J genes by comparing TCR nucleotide sequences with IMGT/GENE-DB human TR gene sequences. A later analysis assigned CDR3 sequences and most-parsimonious VDJ recombination scenarios with the TCRdist pipeline. A later analysis defined each TCR beta chain by its CDR3 amino acid sequence plus V-gene family, and excluded reads lacking a unique V-gene family. In a later analysis, around 600 highly shared, low-generation-probability nucleotide sequences were removed to address suspected cross-contamination and a sequencing artifact. In a later analysis, a clonal expansion index for each public chain was calculated from normalized within-repertoire ranks of inferred template counts. A later analysis computed generation probabilities with a VDJ recombination model fitted to out-of-frame rearrangements, and checked the results against IGoR. In a later analysis, hypergeometric tests were used to score TCR-TCR, TCR-HLA and TCR-CMV co-occurrence, with a repertoire-size bias correction applied to TCR pairs. To estimate false discovery rates, a later analysis permuted the HLA or CMV assignments 20 times. In a later analysis, co-occurring TCRs were grouped with DBSCAN, and TCRdist sequence similarity was added when clustering was performed within HLA-allele-positive subsets. Repertoires with fewer than 30,000 or more than 120,000 public chains were left out of co-occurrence clustering, as were a handful of repertoires with anomalous nucleotide sharing. TCRdb's version of the immuneACCESS table is confined to in-frame rearrangements and falls short of the full clone set. An unresolved V gene accounts for under half of the shortfall where checked; the remainder is of unknown origin. V, J and clone size are those of that table, while D and trimming were read from the DNA. Counted in this sample were 160,000 or so clones; about 72% of them appeared once. The top ten clones comprise 1.2% to 1.5% of the sample.

Results the study describes overall, beyond this receptor: A cluster of highly shared sequence variants was judged likely to represent a technical artifact of the sequencing pipeline. HLA typing was unavailable for some donors at each locus, so association tests used only the typed subset. The 87-base-pair reads could not distinguish some IMGT-functional V segments, including TRBV6-2 and TRBV6-3, so those segments were excluded. A later genetic analysis associated a missense DCLRE1C variant with V-gene and J-gene trimming of TCR beta chains, and an independent cohort replicated the association. Across donors, most TCR sequences were observed very rarely, whereas some public TCRs were present in many individuals. Only TCR beta chains were sequenced in this cohort, and the absence of alpha or paired-chain data limited detectable features. According to a later analysis, parvovirus B19, influenza, CMV and Epstein-Barr virus appeared linked to several top co-occurrence clusters. In an earlier analysis of about 540 of the donors, most TCR beta V segments were observed in productive rearrangements about 90% or about 30% of the time, broadly matching IMGT annotations. A few of the identified cytomegalovirus-associated TCR beta chains were confirmed in vitro to be specific for cytomegalovirus antigens. A further reported finding was that TCR beta sequences accurately predicted the HLA-A and HLA-B alleles for most subjects in the first cohort. A later analysis found that HLA-associated TCR beta chains were more clonally expanded and had lower generation probabilities than equally common non-associated chains. The presence/absence analyses assumed that sequencing depth was roughly uniform across donors, and that assumption may not be true. At a false discovery rate of 0.05, a later analysis linked 15,000 to 20,000 TCR beta sequences to specific HLA alleles. According to a later analysis, TCR association rates differed among HLA loci, with DRB1 alleles showing the most associated TCRs and HLA-C alleles showing the fewest. In a later analysis, most CMV-associated TCR beta chains were found to appear HLA-restricted, with HLA associations seemingly driven largely by CMV exposure. Linkage disequilibrium might explain the correlated functional status among segregating V segments, but an unknown experimental factor could not be excluded. In both the original and validation cohorts, the classifier was reported to diagnose cytomegalovirus status with high specificity and sensitivity. The earlier analysis of some 560 of the donors excluded roughly 17 rarely observed V segments, including chromosome 9 orphons, because counts were too low. The authors suggested that the approach could potentially be extended to other disease states and immunological phenotypes. When HLA alleles, especially DR and DQ, strongly co-occurred, TCR associations were difficult to assign to individual alleles. For the cohort, immune exposure information was limited to CMV serostatus. The study gave a list of some 150 TCR beta chains associated with cytomegalovirus. According to a later genetic analysis, donors in an Asian-associated ancestry cluster had fewer N-insertions in productive TCRs than the approximately 700-donor mean.

The CDR3 sequence holds 16 residues, the cysteine and phenylalanine included. Just the 48-base CDR3 DNA is kept, in frame starting at base 1. From V the trimming removes 8 bases and from J it removes 1 base, while the gene matches leave 7 bases of the junction unaccounted for. The germline V gene sets CDR1 to MDHEN and CDR2 to SYDVKM. The sequenced sample consisted of PBMCs. This receptor was obtained from a man aged 55 to 70 in good health and CMV-seronegative. The chain uses TRBV28 and TRBJ2-6, with 8 middle bases fitting TRBD1. The nucleotide sequence reads TGTGCCAGCGAGGGACAGGTGGTATCTGGGGCCAACGTCCTGACTTTC. It specifies CASEGQVVSGANVLTF.